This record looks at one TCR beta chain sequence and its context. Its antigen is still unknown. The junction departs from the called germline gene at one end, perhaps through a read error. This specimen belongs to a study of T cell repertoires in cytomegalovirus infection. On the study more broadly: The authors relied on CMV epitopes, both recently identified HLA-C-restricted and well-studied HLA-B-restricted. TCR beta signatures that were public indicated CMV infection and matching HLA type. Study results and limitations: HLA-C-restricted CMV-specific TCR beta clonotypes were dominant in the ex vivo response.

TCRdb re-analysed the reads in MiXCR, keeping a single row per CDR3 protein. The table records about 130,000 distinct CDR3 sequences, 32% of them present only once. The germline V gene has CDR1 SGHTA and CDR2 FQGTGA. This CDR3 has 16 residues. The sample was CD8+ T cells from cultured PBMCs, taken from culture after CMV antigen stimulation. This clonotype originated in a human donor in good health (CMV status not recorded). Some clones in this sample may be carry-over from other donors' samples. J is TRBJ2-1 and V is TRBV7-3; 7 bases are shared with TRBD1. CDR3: CASNLAGTVSYNEQFF. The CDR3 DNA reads TGTGCCAGCAACTTAGCTGGGACAGTATCCTACAATGAGCAGTTCTTC. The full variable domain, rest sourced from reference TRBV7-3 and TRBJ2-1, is GAGVSQTPSNKVTEKGKYVELRCDPISGHTALYWYRQSLGQGPEFLIYFQGTGAADDSGLPNDRFFAVRPEGSVSTLKIQRTERGDSAVYLCASNLAGTVSYNEQFFGPGTRLTVL.